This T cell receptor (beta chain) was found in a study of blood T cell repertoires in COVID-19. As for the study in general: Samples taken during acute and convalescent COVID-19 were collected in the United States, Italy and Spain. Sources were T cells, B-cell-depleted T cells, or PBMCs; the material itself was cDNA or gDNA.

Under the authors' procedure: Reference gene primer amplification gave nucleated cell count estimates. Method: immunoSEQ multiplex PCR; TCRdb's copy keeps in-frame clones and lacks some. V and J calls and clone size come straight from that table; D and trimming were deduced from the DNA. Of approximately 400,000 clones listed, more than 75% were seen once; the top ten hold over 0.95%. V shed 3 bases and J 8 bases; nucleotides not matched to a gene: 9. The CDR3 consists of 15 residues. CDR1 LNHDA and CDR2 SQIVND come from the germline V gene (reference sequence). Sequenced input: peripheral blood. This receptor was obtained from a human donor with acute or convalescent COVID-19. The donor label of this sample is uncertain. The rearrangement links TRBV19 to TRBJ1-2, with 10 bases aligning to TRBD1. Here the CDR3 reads CASSISGTGASGYTF. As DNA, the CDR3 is TGTGCCAGTAGTATTTCCGGGACAGGGGCCAGCGGCTACACCTTC.